The 26 T cell receptor beta chains presented below share a single source sample, sequenced in a study of cytomegalovirus exposure and HLA in healthy donors. The PCR made use of 60 Vbeta and 13 Jbeta primers. Profiled with immunoSEQ multiplex PCR; TCRdb holds only in-frame clones, not every one. The sample has over 150,000 clones, roughly 76% seen once. The sample consisted of PBMCs. The receptors were gathered from a woman between 45 and 65 years old in good health and CMV-seronegative.

V usage is TRBV6-1 and J usage is TRBJ2-5; 10 positions agree with TRBD1. The last part of the DNA fits TRBJ2-7 better; the J call may be wrong. The CDR3 totals 16 residues. The germline V gene has CDR1 MNHNS and CDR2 SASEGT. This CDR3 is CASSELRTGGTYEQYF. The CDR3 DNA reads as TGTGCCAGCAGTGAACTCCGGACAGGGGGAACCTACGAGCAGTACTTC.

The V call is TRBV15, the J call TRBJ2-5, with unresolved D. The CDR3 loop spans 11 amino acids. The V end was cut by 5 bases, the J end by 5 bases, with 6 bases between. The V gene's germline CDR1 is LNHNV and CDR2 YYDKDF (reference sequence). For the CDR3, the DNA is TGTGCCACCAGCTTACGGGAGACCCAGTACTTC. It codes for CATSLRETQYF. Complete variable domain (other parts from reference TRBV15 and TRBJ2-5): DAMVIQNPRYQVTQFGKPVTLSCSQTLNHNVMYWYQQKSSQAPKLLFHYYDKDFNNEADTPDNFQSRRPNTSFCFLDIRSPGLGDTAMYLCATSLRETQYFGPGTRLLVL.

This chain joins TRBV28 and TRBJ2-7; D is possibly TRBD2 (5 bases). This CDR3 is built from 13 residues. CDR1 MDHEN and CDR2 SYDVKM come from the germline V gene. Trimming took 9 bases from V and 5 from J, leaving 17 bases between them. This CDR3 is CASRSGYGDEQYF. CDR3 DNA sequence: TGTGCCAGTCGGAGCGGATACGGGGACGAGCAGTACTTC.

V usage is TRBV4-3 and J usage is TRBJ2-3, with 10 bases lining up with TRBD2. CDR1 and CDR2 from the germline V gene are LGHNA and YSLEER. The CDR3 totals 17 residues. With V trimmed by 5 bases and J by 0 bases, 8 bases remained unmatched. The CDR3 is CASSDSGGPISTDTQYF. The CDR3 DNA reads as TGCGCCAGCAGCGATAGCGGGGGGCCGATAAGCACAGATACGCAGTATTTT.

This clone was recorded a few times. The J gene is TRBJ2-1, the V gene TRBV5-6; 8 bases are shared with TRBD2. Germline CDR1 reads SGHDT; CDR2 reads YYEEEE. This CDR3 region has 15 residues. With 2 bases clipped from V and 2 bases from J, the junction kept 3 bases outside the gene matches. Here the CDR3 reads CASSFGGRPYNEQFF. CDR3 nucleotides: TGTGCCAGCAGCTTCGGCGGGAGGCCCTACAATGAGCAGTTCTTC. The full variable domain, completed using reference TRBV5-6 and TRBJ2-1, is DAGVTQSPTHLIKTRGQQVTLRCSPKSGHDTVSWYQQALGQGPQFIFQYYEEEERQRGNFPDRFSGHQFPNYSSELNVNALLLGDSALYLCASSFGGRPYNEQFFGPGTRLTVL.

The chain has TRBV5-1 and TRBJ2-3; 8 bases are a match to TRBD2. With 6 bases clipped from V and 2 bases from J, the junction kept 11 bases outside the gene matches. The V gene's germline CDR1 is SGHRS and CDR2 YFSETQ. The CDR3 covers 16 residues. Here the CDR3 reads CASTLAIAGFTDTQYF. For the CDR3, the DNA is TGCGCCAGCACCCTGGCGATAGCGGGATTCACAGATACGCAGTATTTT.

This rearrangement joins TRBV5-6 to TRBJ2-7; D gene unclear. The CDR3 sequence is 18 residues long. Germline V gives CDR1 SGHDT, CDR2 YYEEEE. V lost 2 bases and J 0 bases, leaving 21 bases between the germline ends. In nucleotides, the CDR3 is TGTGCCAGCAGCTTTAGGCCTCAAGGAGACCCAAGCTCCTACGAGCAGTACTTC. Its translation is CASSFRPQGDPSSYEQYF.

V usage is TRBV25-1 and J usage is TRBJ2-1; D gene ambiguous. CDR3 length: 11 residues. Germline values: CDR1 MGHDK, CDR2 SYGVNS. Trimming removed 4 bases at V and 6 bases at J, with 4 bases between. CDR3: CASSGGNEQFF. The CDR3 bases are TGTGCCAGCAGTGGAGGCAATGAGCAGTTCTTC.

This chain joins TRBV7-2 and TRBJ2-2; 9 bases are a match to TRBD2. The germline CDR1 and CDR2 sequences are SGHTA and FQGNSA. With 5 bases clipped from V and 2 bases from J, the junction kept 6 bases outside the gene matches. The CDR3 sequence is 16 residues long. This CDR3 is CASSRMTSGNTGELFF. CDR3 in DNA: TGTGCCAGCAGCCGCATGACTAGCGGCAACACCGGGGAGCTGTTTTTT.

The chain couples TRBV10-2 to TRBJ1-1; tentatively, D is TRBD1 (5 bases). The CDR3 is made up of 13 amino acids. Between the trimmed V and J ends, which lost 8 bases and 7 bases, there was a span of 17 bases. The germline gives CDR1 WSHSY, CDR2 SAAADI. This chain's CDR3 is CASGFLSGGEAFF. CDR3 nucleotide sequence: TGCGCCAGCGGGTTCTTATCCGGGGGTGAAGCTTTCTTT.

The chain carries TRBV18 and TRBJ2-1, with D maybe TRBD2 (6 bases). The CDR3 runs to 18 residues. With 0 bases removed from V and 2 bases from J, the gap between germline ends came to 17 bases. Germline-derived CDR1 and CDR2 are KGHSH and LQKENI. For the CDR3, the DNA is TGTGCCAGCTCACCACCTCCGACTAGTCGGAAAACCTACAATGAGCAGTTCTTC. As protein: CASSPPPTSRKTYNEQFF.

This rearrangement joins TRBV7-2 to TRBJ1-2, with TRBD1 identical over 12 bases. Trimming removed 4 bases from V and 7 bases from J; junction bases left unmatched: 1. This CDR3 spans 13 amino acids. Per germline, CDR1 SGHTA and CDR2 FQGNSA. Here the CDR3 reads CASSSGQGAGYTF. In DNA, the CDR3 is TGTGCCAGCAGCTCGGGACAGGGGGCTGGCTACACCTTC.

The V and J genes are TRBV7-8 and TRBJ2-7; weak D call: TRBD2 (6 bases). The V gene's germline CDR1 is SGHVS and CDR2 FQNEAQ. V lost 5 bases, J lost 0 bases, and 14 bases lay in between. The CDR3 is 15 residues long. The CDR3 coding sequence is TGTGCCAGCAGCCGCGGGACTTCCAGCTCCTACGAGCAGTACTTC. This sequence encodes CASSRGTSSSYEQYF.

The rearrangement uses TRBV7-6 and TRBJ2-7; tentatively, D is TRBD2 (5 bases). CDR1 and CDR2 from the germline V gene are SGHVS and FNYEAQ. There are 16 residues in the CDR3. The V and J ends lost 2 bases and 1 base respectively, with 15 bases between them. The CDR3 region is CASSLRRAGGSYEQYF. CDR3 DNA sequence: TGTGCCAGCAGCTTAAGACGGGCGGGCGGTTCCTACGAGCAGTACTTC.

The chain joins TRBV6-1 to TRBJ2-2; 7 positions match TRBD2. CDR3 size: 16 residues. CDR1 and CDR2 (germline): MNHNS, SASEGT. The J segment lost 2 bases and the V segment lost 2 bases, leaving 5 bases of the junction unmatched. The CDR3 here is CASSERAGVNTGELFF. For the CDR3, the DNA is TGTGCCAGCAGTGAAAGGGCGGGGGTCAACACCGGGGAGCTGTTTTTT.

V gene TRBV21-1 combines with J gene TRBJ1-5; the table gives TRBD1 as D, unverified against the DNA. TRBV21-1 is shown as a pseudogene. The CDR3 is 12 amino acids. Here the CDR3 DNA reads TGTGCCAGCAGCTCCCAGTCGTGGCCCCAGCATTTT. Its protein is CASSSQSWPQHF.

The V gene is TRBV6-5, the J gene TRBJ1-1; weak D call: TRBD1 (6 bases). The CDR3 extends over 14 amino acids. CDR1 MNHEY and CDR2 SVGAGI come from the germline V gene. The ends were cut back, 2 bases at V and 0 bases at J, with 7 bases in the middle. This CDR3 is CASSYPGVNTEAFF. DNA for the CDR3: TGTGCCAGCAGTTACCCAGGGGTGAACACTGAAGCTTTCTTT.

This chain joins TRBV28 and TRBJ2-7; 10 bases map to TRBD1. Germline V gene sequence: CDR1 MDHEN, CDR2 SYDVKM. V was pared by 3 bases and J by 5 bases, with 16 bases of the junction left unmatched. The length of the CDR3 is 18 residues. Here the CDR3 reads CASSFLRGDRGFSHEQYF. The CDR3 nucleotides are TGTGCCAGCAGTTTCCTTCGTGGGGACAGGGGATTTTCCCACGAGCAGTACTTC.

The chain carries TRBV11-3 and TRBJ2-2, with no clear D. V shed 0 bases and J shed 1 base, with 6 bases lying between them. Germline V gene data show CDR1 as SGHNT and CDR2 as YENEEA. CDR3 length equals 15 residues. The CDR3 spells CASSLDFRNTGELFF. Written as DNA, the CDR3 is TGTGCCAGCAGCTTAGATTTCAGGAACACCGGGGAGCTGTTTTTT.

The chain couples TRBV5-1 to TRBJ1-1, with 7 bases fitting TRBD1. The germline V gene encodes CDR1 SGHRS and CDR2 YFSETQ. Trimming took 3 bases from V and 2 from J; bases not matched to a gene: 4. The CDR3 length is 14 residues. CDR3 protein: CASSSGQINTEAFF. CDR3 nucleotide sequence: TGCGCCAGCAGCTCGGGACAGATTAACACTGAAGCTTTCTTT.

V usage is TRBV18 and J usage is TRBJ2-7, with 8 bases matching TRBD1. Germline V gene sequence: CDR1 KGHSH, CDR2 LQKENI. CDR3 length: 14 residues. V gave up 2 bases and J gave up 3 bases; unmatched junction bases: 3. CDR3 in DNA: TGTGCCAGCTCACCAGTAGGACAGGGCTACGAGCAGTACTTC. Translating gives CASSPVGQGYEQYF.

The chain recombines TRBV25-1 with TRBJ2-1; TRBD2 agrees at 12 bases. With 3 bases clipped from V and 9 bases from J, the junction kept 15 bases outside the gene matches. The CDR3 is 18 residues long. Per germline, CDR1 MGHDK and CDR2 SYGVNS. DNA for the CDR3: TGTGCCAGCAGTGACGTTAGTCGGACTAGCGGGATCGGGACTGAGCAGTTCTTC. It specifies CASSDVSRTSGIGTEQFF.

The CDR3, as DNA: TGTGCCAGCAGTGAAATCGGAGGGACAGGGGGGGGCTCCTACAATGAGCAGTTCTTC. Residues: CASSEIGGTGGGSYNEQFF. This chain connects TRBV2 to TRBJ2-1; 11 positions match TRBD1. V lost 2 bases, J lost 0 bases, and 9 bases stayed unmatched. The CDR3 loop spans 19 amino acids. Germline CDR1 reads SNHLY; CDR2 reads FYNNEI.

The table lists this clone with a few counts. J is TRBJ2-5 and V is TRBV7-9; D possibly corresponds to TRBD2 (8 bases). CDR1 SEHNR and CDR2 FQNEAQ come from the germline V gene (reference sequence). CDR3 size: 16 residues. Trimming stripped 2 bases from V and 1 base from J, with 14 bases between. CDR3 region: CASSLSSGTAQETQYF. The CDR3 bases are TGTGCCAGCAGCTTAAGTAGCGGGACAGCCCAAGAGACCCAGTACTTC. The full variable domain, with the rest looked up from reference TRBV7-9 and TRBJ2-5, is DTGVSQNPRHKITKRGQNVTFRCDPISEHNRLYWYRQTLGQGPEFLTYFQNEAQLEKSRLLSDRFSAERPKGSFSTLEIQRTEQGDSAMYLCASSLSSGTAQETQYFGPGTRLLVL.

The chain joins TRBV6-6 to TRBJ2-1; TRBD1 matches at 10 bases. Trimming at V came to 6 bases and at J to 4 bases, leaving 9 bases not matched to a gene. The CDR3 consists of 16 residues. Germline CDR1 reads MNHNY; CDR2 reads SVGAGI (reference sequence). Here the CDR3 DNA reads TGTGCCAGCAGGGACCGGGGACAGGGGAGATACAATGAGCAGTTCTTC. This sequence encodes CASRDRGQGRYNEQFF.

This clone occurred a few times. The chain links TRBV11-2 to TRBJ2-1; 11 bases line up with TRBD2. CDR1 and CDR2 from the germline V gene are SGHAT and FQNNGV. V gave up 4 bases and J gave up 6 bases; unmatched junction bases: 5. This CDR3 spans 15 amino acids. The CDR3 is CASSSLAGGFNEQFF. The CDR3 nucleotides read TGTGCCAGCAGCTCGCTAGCGGGAGGCTTCAATGAGCAGTTCTTC.